Listed below are T cell receptor beta chains from one sample, sequenced in a study of blood T cell repertoires in COVID-19. TCRdb's copy holds only in-frame clones and misses some; the assay was immunoSEQ multiplex PCR. The table lists 200,000 to 300,000 clones, 84% of them singletons. Sequenced sample: peripheral blood. The receptors shown here come from a man aged 55-75 years with acute or convalescent COVID-19. CDR3s include the opening cysteine and the closing phenylalanine or tryptophan. The order of the fields is D gene, V gene, clone size, J gene, CDR3 protein, CDR3 DNA. D genes are given only for firm matches. Not every row has a clone size; where given, it reads once, few, many or a size class.

TRBD2	TRBV3-1/TRBV3-2	NA	TRBJ2-2	CASSQVNGRVTGELFF	TGTGCCAGCAGCCAAGTAAACGGGAGGGTGACCGGGGAGCTGTTTTTT
NA	TRBV3-1/TRBV3-2	NA	TRBJ1-1	CASSQGGPTEAFF	TGTGCCAGCAGCCAAGGTGGGCCCACTGAAGCTTTCTTT
NA	TRBV28	NA	TRBJ1-2	CASSTSYGYTF	TGTGCCAGCAGTACATCATATGGCTACACCTTC
TRBD1	TRBV19	NA	TRBJ2-4	CASTYSGTGGVGNIQYF	TGTGCCAGTACCTATTCCGGGACAGGGGGCGTCGGAAACATTCAGTACTTC
NA	TRBV5-1	NA	TRBJ1-4	CASSLFEGVNEKLFF	TGCGCCAGCAGCTTGTTTGAGGGGGTTAATGAAAAACTGTTTTTT
TRBD1	TRBV7-9	NA	TRBJ1-6	CASTEDREVSPLHF	TGTGCCAGCACAGAAGACAGGGAGGTTTCACCCCTCCACTTT
NA	TRBV28	NA	TRBJ1-2	CASRAPDYGYTF	TGTGCCAGCAGGGCCCCCGACTATGGCTACACCTTC
TRBD1	TRBV30	NA	TRBJ1-5	CAWSTGQGPVKGNQPQHF	TGTGCCTGGAGTACCGGACAGGGCCCTGTGAAGGGCAATCAGCCCCAGCATTTT
TRBD1	TRBV19	once	TRBJ1-1	CASSVHRGPNTEAFF	TGTGCCAGTAGTGTCCACAGGGGCCCGAACACTGAAGCTTTCTTT
NA	TRBV7-9	NA	TRBJ2-7	CASSLLGAGAYF	TGTGCCAGCAGCTTATTGGGGGCAGGGGCGTACTTC
NA	TRBV21-1	NA	TRBJ2-7	CASSKRTQRGSIWEQYF	TGTGCCAGCAGCAAAAGGACCCAGCGCGGGAGCATTTGGGAGCAGTACTTC
NA	TRBV19	NA	TRBJ1-5	CASRPGGVIGQPQHF	TGTGCCAGTAGACCAGGCGGGGTAATAGGTCAGCCCCAGCATTTT
NA	TRBV19	NA	TRBJ1-1	CASSIVLGATGEAFF	TGTGCCAGTAGTATAGTATTGGGGGCCACAGGTGAAGCTTTCTTT
TRBD2	TRBV7-3	once	TRBJ2-2	CASSLGRQAGTNTGELFF	TGTGCCAGCAGCTTAGGCCGCCAAGCGGGGACGAACACCGGGGAGCTGTTTTTT
NA	TRBV4-3	NA	TRBJ2-2	CASSQTGSGGELFF	TGCGCCAGCAGCCAAACAGGGTCGGGCGGGGAGCTGTTTTTT
NA	TRBV7-9	NA	TRBJ2-1	CASGAGSLSHEQFF	TGTGCCAGCGGGGCAGGAAGCCTTTCGCATGAGCAGTTCTTC
NA	TRBV9	NA	TRBJ1-2	CASSVGGMDRPNYGYTF	TGTGCCAGCAGCGTAGGGGGTATGGACAGACCTAACTATGGCTACACCTTC
NA	TRBV10-3	NA	TRBJ1-6	CAISESAGESQGSPLHF	TGTGCCATCAGTGAGTCCGCAGGGGAGAGTCAAGGATCACCCCTCCACTTT
TRBD2	TRBV4-2	NA	TRBJ2-2	CASSAAGGRYAGELFF	TGTGCCAGCAGCGCGGCGGGGGGGCGCTATGCCGGGGAGCTGTTTTTT
TRBD1	TRBV4-1	few	TRBJ2-7	CASSPGQGPSYEQYF	TGCGCCAGCAGCCCCGGACAGGGCCCCTCCTACGAGCAGTACTTC
NA	TRBV12-3/TRBV12-4	NA	TRBJ1-5	CASSLGVEQPQHF	TGTGCCAGCAGTTTAGGGGTGGAGCAGCCCCAGCATTTT
NA	TRBV6-2/TRBV6-3	NA	TRBJ2-5	CASSRLGETETQYF	TGTGCCAGCAGCCGACTAGGGGAGACAGAGACCCAGTACTTC
NA	TRBV18	once	TRBJ2-3	CASSPRRFENTQYF	TGTGCCAGCTCACCGCGGCGGTTCGAAAATACGCAGTATTTT
NA	TRBV27	NA	TRBJ1-4	CASSERATTNEKLFF	TGTGCCAGCAGTGAAAGAGCGACAACTAATGAAAAACTGTTTTTT
TRBD1	TRBV6-5	NA	TRBJ1-1	CASRGQGHTEAFF	TGTGCCAGCAGGGGACAGGGCCACACTGAAGCTTTCTTT
TRBD2	TRBV15	NA	TRBJ2-3	CATSRTRLAGGRKTDTQYF	TGTGCCACCAGCAGAACTCGACTAGCGGGGGGGCGAAAAACAGATACGCAGTATTTT
TRBD2	TRBV19	NA	TRBJ2-1	CASSIVRAGGRNEQFF	TGTGCCAGTAGTATAGTCCGAGCGGGAGGGAGGAATGAGCAGTTCTTC
NA	TRBV9	NA	TRBJ1-1	CASSTGFSNTEAFF	TGTGCCAGCAGCACAGGGTTTTCGAACACTGAAGCTTTCTTT
NA	TRBV7-8	NA	TRBJ2-3	CASSHLWGRTDTQYF	TGTGCCAGCAGCCACCTTTGGGGGCGCACAGATACGCAGTATTTT
NA	TRBV11-3	NA	TRBJ2-3	CASSSGLSSTDTQYF	TGTGCCAGCAGCTCCGGACTATCTAGCACAGATACGCAGTATTTT
TRBD1	TRBV19	NA	TRBJ1-6	CASTDRGSNSPLHF	TGTGCCAGTACTGACAGGGGGTCCAATTCACCCCTCCACTTT
NA	TRBV27	once	TRBJ1-2	CASSRKGGALGGYTF	TGTGCCAGCAGTCGAAAAGGGGGTGCCCTTGGAGGCTACACCTTC
NA	TRBV27	NA	TRBJ1-2	CASSLGPSQGNYGYTF	TGTGCCAGCAGTTTAGGGCCTTCACAGGGTAACTATGGCTACACCTTC
NA	TRBV4-1	NA	TRBJ1-2	CASSQATAPEYGYTF	TGCGCCAGCAGCCAAGCGACAGCACCTGAATATGGCTACACCTTC
NA	TRBV5-1	NA	TRBJ2-7	CASSQGSSYEQYF	TGCGCCAGCAGCCAGGGCTCCTCCTACGAGCAGTACTTC
TRBD1	TRBV4-2	NA	TRBJ1-2	CASGTVANYGYTF	TGTGCCAGTGGGACAGTTGCTAACTATGGCTACACCTTC
TRBD1	TRBV5-1	NA	TRBJ2-5	CASSSRGGTGEYQETQYF	TGCGCCAGCAGCTCCCGGGGTGGGACAGGGGAATACCAAGAGACCCAGTACTTC
NA	TRBV9	once	TRBJ2-7	CASSVGNGLLGGEQYF	TGTGCCAGCAGCGTAGGGAATGGACTCCTTGGAGGGGAGCAGTACTTC
TRBD2	TRBV5-1	NA	TRBJ2-3	CASSVLTSGGARNTDTQYF	TGCGCCAGCAGCGTACTGACTAGCGGGGGAGCCCGTAACACAGATACGCAGTATTTT
TRBD2	TRBV7-2	NA	TRBJ2-2	CASSKGTSSGELFF	TGTGCCAGCAGCAAAGGGACTAGCTCTGGGGAGCTGTTTTTT
NA	TRBV28	NA	TRBJ2-5	CASSFGRGGNKETQYF	TGTGCCAGCAGTTTCGGTCGTGGCGGAAATAAAGAGACCCAGTACTTC
TRBD1	TRBV6-5	NA	TRBJ1-1	CASSPPPDRATEAFF	TGTGCCAGCAGTCCCCCCCCCGACAGGGCGACTGAAGCTTTCTTT
NA	TRBV28	few	TRBJ2-7	CASTTSSYEQYF	TGTGCCAGCACTACGAGCTCCTACGAGCAGTACTTC
TRBD1	TRBV2	NA	TRBJ2-3	CASRLGTGGPDTQYF	TGTGCCAGCAGACTCGGGACAGGGGGTCCAGATACGCAGTATTTT
NA	TRBV10-1	NA	TRBJ2-7	CASSESTGVAAEQYF	TGCGCCAGCAGTGAGTCGACGGGAGTGGCCGCCGAGCAGTACTTC
TRBD2	TRBV6-5	NA	TRBJ2-5	CASSYGASGGLGTQYF	TGTGCCAGCAGTTACGGGGCTAGCGGGGGCCTCGGGACCCAGTACTTC
NA	TRBV2	few	TRBJ1-1	CASTRGMNTEAFF	TGTGCCAGCACCCGGGGAATGAACACTGAAGCTTTCTTT
TRBD1	TRBV5-6	NA	TRBJ2-1	CASSLLGQPSSYNEQFF	TGTGCCAGCAGCTTGTTGGGACAGCCGAGCTCCTACAATGAGCAGTTCTTC
NA	TRBV4-3	NA	TRBJ2-5	CASSQVFSPQETQYF	TGCGCCAGCAGCCAAGTTTTCAGTCCCCAAGAGACCCAGTACTTC
TRBD1	TRBV10-3	NA	TRBJ2-6	CATGGGGQGAHGANVLTF	TGTGCCACCGGTGGGGGGGGACAGGGGGCGCATGGGGCCAACGTCCTGACTTTC
TRBD2	TRBV4-1	NA	TRBJ2-5	CASSQDGTSGFQETQYF	TGCGCCAGCAGCCAAGACGGCACTAGCGGGTTCCAAGAGACCCAGTACTTC
NA	TRBV6-1	once	TRBJ1-3	CASSEFHSSGNTIYF	TGTGCCAGCAGTGAGTTTCACTCCTCTGGAAACACCATATATTTT
NA	TRBV5-5	NA	TRBJ1-1	CASSLAGDTEAFF	TGTGCCAGCAGCCTGGCGGGAGACACTGAAGCTTTCTTT